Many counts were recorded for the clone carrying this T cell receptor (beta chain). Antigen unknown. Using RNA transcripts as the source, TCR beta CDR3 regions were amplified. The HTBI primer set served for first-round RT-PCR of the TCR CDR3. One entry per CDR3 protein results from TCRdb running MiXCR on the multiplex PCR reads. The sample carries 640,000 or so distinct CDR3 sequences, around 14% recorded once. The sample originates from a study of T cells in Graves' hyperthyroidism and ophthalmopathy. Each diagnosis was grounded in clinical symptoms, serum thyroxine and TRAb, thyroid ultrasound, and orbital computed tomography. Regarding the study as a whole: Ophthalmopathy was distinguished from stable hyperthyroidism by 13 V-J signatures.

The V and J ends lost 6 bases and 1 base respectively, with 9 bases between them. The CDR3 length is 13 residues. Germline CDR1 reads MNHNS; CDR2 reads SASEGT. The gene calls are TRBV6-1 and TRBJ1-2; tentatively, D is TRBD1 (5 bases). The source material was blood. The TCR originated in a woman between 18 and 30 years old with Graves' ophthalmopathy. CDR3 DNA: TGTGCCAGCAGGACAGCTATTAACTATGGCTACACCTTC. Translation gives CASRTAINYGYTF.